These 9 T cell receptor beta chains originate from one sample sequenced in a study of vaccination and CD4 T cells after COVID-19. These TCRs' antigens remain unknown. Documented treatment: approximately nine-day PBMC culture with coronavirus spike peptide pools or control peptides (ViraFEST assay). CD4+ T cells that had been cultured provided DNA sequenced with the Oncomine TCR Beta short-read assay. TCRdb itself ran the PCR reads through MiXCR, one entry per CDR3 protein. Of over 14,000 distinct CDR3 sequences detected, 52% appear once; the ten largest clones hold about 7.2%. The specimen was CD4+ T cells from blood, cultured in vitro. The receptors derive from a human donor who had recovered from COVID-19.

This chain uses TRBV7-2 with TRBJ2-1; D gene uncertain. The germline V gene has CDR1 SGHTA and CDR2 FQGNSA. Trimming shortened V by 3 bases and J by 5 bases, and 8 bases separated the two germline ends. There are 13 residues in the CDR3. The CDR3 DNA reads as TGTGCCAGCAGCTTCTGGTTAAACAATGAGCAGTTCTTC. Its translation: CASSFWLNNEQFF. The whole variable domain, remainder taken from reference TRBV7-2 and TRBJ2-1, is GAGVSQSPSNKVTEKGKDVELRCDPISGHTALYWYRQSLGQGLEFLIYFQGNSAPDKSGLPSDRFSAERTGGSVSTLTIQRTQQEDSAVYLCASSFWLNNEQFFGPGTRLTVL.

CDR3 sequence (DNA): TGTGCCAGCAGTGGACCGATTAATTCACCCCTCCACTTT. Its protein is CASSGPINSPLHF. V usage is TRBV25-1 and J usage is TRBJ1-6, with D uncertain. Germline CDR1 MGHDK, CDR2 SYGVNS. V lost 4 bases, J lost 6 bases, and 7 bases lay in between. The CDR3 covers 13 residues.

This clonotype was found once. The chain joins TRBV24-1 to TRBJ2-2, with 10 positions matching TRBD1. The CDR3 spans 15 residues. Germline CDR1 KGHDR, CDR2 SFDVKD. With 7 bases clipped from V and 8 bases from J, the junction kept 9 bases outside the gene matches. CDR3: CATSNPGQGSGELFF. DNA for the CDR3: TGTGCCACCAGCAATCCGGGACAGGGGTCTGGGGAGCTGTTTTTT.

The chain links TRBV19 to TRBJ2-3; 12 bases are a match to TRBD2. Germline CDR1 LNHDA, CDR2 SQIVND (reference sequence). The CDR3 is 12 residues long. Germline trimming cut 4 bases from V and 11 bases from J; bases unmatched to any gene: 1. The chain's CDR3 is CASSTGLAGQYF. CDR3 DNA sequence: TGTGCCAGTAGTACGGGACTAGCGGGGCAGTATTTT.

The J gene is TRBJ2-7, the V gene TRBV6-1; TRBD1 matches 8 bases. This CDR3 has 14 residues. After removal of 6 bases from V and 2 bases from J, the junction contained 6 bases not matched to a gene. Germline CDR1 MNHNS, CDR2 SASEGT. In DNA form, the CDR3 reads TGTGCCAGCAGAGAGGGACAGGCCCCCTACGAGCAGTACTTC. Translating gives CASREGQAPYEQYF.

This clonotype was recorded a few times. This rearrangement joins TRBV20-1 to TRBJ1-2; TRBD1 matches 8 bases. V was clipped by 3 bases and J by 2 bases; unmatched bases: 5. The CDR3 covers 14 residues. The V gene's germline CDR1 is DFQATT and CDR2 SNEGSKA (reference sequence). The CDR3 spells CSASASGGNYGYTF. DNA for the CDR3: TGCAGTGCTAGTGCTTCAGGGGGCAACTATGGCTACACCTTC.

The CDR3 is CASSYLRRIKETQYF. In DNA form, the CDR3 reads TGTGCCAGCAGTTACTTGCGTCGAATCAAGGAGACCCAGTACTTC. The chain is built from TRBV6-2 or TRBV6-3 and TRBJ2-5; D is unclear. The CDR3 consists of 15 residues. CDR1 is MNHEY, CDR2 SVGEGT, per germline. With 1 base removed from V and 5 bases from J, the gap between germline ends came to 14 bases.

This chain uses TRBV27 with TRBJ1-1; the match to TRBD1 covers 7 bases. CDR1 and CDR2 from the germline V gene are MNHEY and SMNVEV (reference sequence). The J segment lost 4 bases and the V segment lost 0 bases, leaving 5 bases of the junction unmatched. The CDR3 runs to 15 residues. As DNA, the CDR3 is TGTGCCAGCAGTTTATCAGGGGGCGCTGGCACTGAAGCTTTCTTT. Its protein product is CASSLSGGAGTEAFF.

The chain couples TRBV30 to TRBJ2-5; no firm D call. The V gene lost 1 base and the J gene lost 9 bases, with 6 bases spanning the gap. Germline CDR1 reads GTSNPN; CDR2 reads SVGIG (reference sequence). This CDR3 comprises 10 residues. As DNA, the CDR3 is TGTGCCTGGAGTGAATCGGCCCAGTACTTC. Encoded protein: CAWSESAQYF. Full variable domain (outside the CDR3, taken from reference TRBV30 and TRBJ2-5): SQTIHQWPATLVQPVGSPLSLECTVEGTSNPNLYWYRQAAGRGLQLLFYSVGIGQISSEVPQNLSASRPQDRQFILSSKKLLLSDSGFYLCAWSESAQYFGPGTRLLVL.